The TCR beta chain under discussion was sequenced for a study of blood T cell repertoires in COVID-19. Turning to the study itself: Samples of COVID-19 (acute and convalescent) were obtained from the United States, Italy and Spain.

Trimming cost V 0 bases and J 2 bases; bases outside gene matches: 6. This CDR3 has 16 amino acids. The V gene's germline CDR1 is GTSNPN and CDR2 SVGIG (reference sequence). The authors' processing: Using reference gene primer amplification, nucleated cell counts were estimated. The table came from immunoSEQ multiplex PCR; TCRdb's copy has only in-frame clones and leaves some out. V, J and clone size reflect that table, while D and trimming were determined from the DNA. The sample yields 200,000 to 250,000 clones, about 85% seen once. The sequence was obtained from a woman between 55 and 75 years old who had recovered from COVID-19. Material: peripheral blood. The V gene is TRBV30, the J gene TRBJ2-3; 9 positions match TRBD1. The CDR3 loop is CAWSVTGGFVTDTQYF. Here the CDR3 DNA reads TGTGCCTGGAGTGTTACAGGGGGCTTCGTCACAGATACGCAGTATTTT.